The 14 T cell receptor beta chains below were found in one sample sequenced in a study of blood T cells in healthy people across ages. Primed by a sample-barcoded 5' primer and a J-beta primer mix, a second PCR proceeded for about 7 to 11 cycles. From the 5' RACE reads, TCRdb called clonotypes with MiXCR, one entry per CDR3 protein. The sample yields about 1.6 million distinct CDR3 sequences, 30% to 35% seen once. Sequenced: blood. These receptors were collected from a woman between 25 and 40 years old in good health.

This clonotype was recorded a few times. For the CDR3, the DNA is TGTGCCAGCAGGCCGAGGCCAGGGGTCTTCTACGAGCAGTACTTC. Its translation is CASRPRPGVFYEQYF. The rearrangement uses TRBV11-2 and TRBJ2-7, with D tentatively TRBD1 (6 bases). The CDR3 loop spans 15 amino acids. The ends were cut back, 6 bases at V and 3 bases at J, with 18 bases in the middle. The germline gives CDR1 SGHAT, CDR2 FQNNGV.

The rearrangement uses TRBV4-1 and TRBJ2-5; 8 nucleotides line up with TRBD2. The CDR3 runs 17 residues. With 4 bases clipped from V and 2 bases from J, the junction kept 12 bases outside the gene matches. Germline V gene lookup returns CDR1 MGHRA and CDR2 YSYEKL. The CDR3 nucleotides read TGCGCCAGCAGCCTCCTCGGACTAGCAGGAGGTCAAGAGACCCAGTACTTC. Translating gives CASSLLGLAGGQETQYF.

J is TRBJ2-4 and V is TRBV19; TRBD2 matches at 11 bases. The closer fit of TRBJ2-7 to the DNA end suggests the J call may be wrong. Germline V gives CDR1 LNHDA, CDR2 SQIVND (reference sequence). This CDR3 is 15 amino acids long. CDR3 protein: CASRTATSGNYEQYF. Here the CDR3 DNA reads TGTGCCAGTAGAACCGCGACTAGCGGGAACTACGAGCAGTACTTC.

The J gene is TRBJ1-1, the V gene TRBV20-1; TRBD1 agrees at 8 bases. V dropped 3 bases and J dropped 0; count of bases not matched to a gene: 6. The CDR3 is made up of 15 amino acids. Germline values: CDR1 DFQATT, CDR2 SNEGSKA (reference sequence). The CDR3 sequence: CSARLTGAMNTEAFF. The CDR3 coding sequence is TGCAGTGCTAGGCTGACAGGGGCGATGAACACTGAAGCTTTCTTT.

This clonotype appeared a few times. The rearrangement uses TRBV12-3 or TRBV12-4 and TRBJ1-2; 8 nucleotides line up with TRBD1. Trimming took 5 bases from V and 4 from J; bases not matched to a gene: 6. The CDR3 contains 14 residues. The CDR3 protein is CASSEDRVLYGYTF. CDR3 DNA sequence: TGTGCCAGCAGTGAGGACAGGGTCCTCTATGGCTACACCTTC.

This clonotype was detected only a few times. J is TRBJ2-3 and V is TRBV20-1, with D tentatively TRBD1 (5 bases). Per the germline V gene, CDR1 is DFQATT and CDR2 is SNEGSKA (reference sequence). CDR3 length: 13 residues. DNA of the CDR3: TGCAGCCCTCTAAGGGGCGAGGCAGATACGCAGTATTTT. The encoded protein is CSPLRGEADTQYF.

V gene TRBV30 combines with J gene TRBJ1-5; TRBD1 aligns across 7 bases. The CDR3 consists of 15 residues. J lost 3 bases, V lost 5 bases, and 10 bases had no gene match. Germline V gene data show CDR1 as GTSNPN and CDR2 as SVGIG (reference sequence). This CDR3 reads CAWGSRGQYNQPQHF. CDR3 nucleotide sequence: TGTGCCTGGGGTTCCAGGGGACAGTACAATCAGCCCCAGCATTTT. Variable domain in full (rest from reference TRBV30 and TRBJ1-5): SQTIHQWPATLVQPVGSPLSLECTVEGTSNPNLYWYRQAAGRGLQLLFYSVGIGQISSEVPQNLSASRPQDRQFILSSKKLLLSDSGFYLCAWGSRGQYNQPQHFGDGTRLSIL.

V is TRBV7-3 and J is TRBJ2-3, with 9 nucleotides matching TRBD1. The CDR3 covers 14 residues. The J segment lost 4 bases and the V segment lost 5 bases, leaving 4 bases of the junction unmatched. CDR1 SGHTA and CDR2 FQGTGA come from the germline V gene. The CDR3: CASSVQGASDTQYF. DNA of the CDR3: TGTGCCAGCAGCGTACAGGGGGCCTCAGATACGCAGTATTTT.

CDR3 residues: CSAFGTGGSYGYTF. The CDR3, as DNA: TGCAGTGCGTTTGGGACAGGGGGATCGTACGGCTACACCTTC. V usage is TRBV20-1 and J usage is TRBJ1-2; 11 bases match TRBD1. Germline CDR1 DFQATT, CDR2 SNEGSKA (reference sequence). CDR3 length equals 14 residues. V shed 6 bases and J 8 bases; nucleotides not matched to a gene: 11.

This clonotype was seen only a few times. The V gene is TRBV6-5, the J gene TRBJ2-7; D possibly corresponds to TRBD2 (6 bases). The ends were cut back, 2 bases at V and 0 bases at J, with 11 bases in the middle. This CDR3 contains 15 residues. Germline lookup yields CDR1 MNHEY and CDR2 SVGAGI. CDR3 residues: CASSYARGTSYEQYF. As DNA, the CDR3 is TGTGCCAGCAGTTACGCCCGCGGGACCTCCTACGAGCAGTACTTC.

This clonotype showed up just a few times. The chain has TRBV28 and TRBJ2-7; TRBD2 matches at 10 bases. CDR1 is MDHEN and CDR2 is SYDVKM in the germline V gene. CDR3 size: 17 residues. J lost 2 bases, V lost 4 bases, and 11 bases had no gene match. The CDR3 DNA reads as TGTGCCAGCAGTTGGACTAGCGGTCCTACGGGGGCCTACGAGCAGTACTTC. Translation gives CASSWTSGPTGAYEQYF.

This clonotype was seen more than once but under ten times. The genes are TRBV3-1 and TRBJ2-4; D perhaps matches TRBD2 (6 bases). Trimming removed 1 base from V and 0 bases from J, with 10 bases in between. Germline V lookup: CDR1 LGHDT, CDR2 YNNKEL (reference sequence). The CDR3 covers 16 residues. This CDR3 is CASSQGAGLAKNIQYF. The DNA of the CDR3 is TGTGCCAGCAGCCAAGGTGCGGGACTAGCCAAAAACATTCAGTACTTC.

This clonotype was found a few times. The chain joins TRBV20-1 to TRBJ1-1; the D is unclear. Trimming left V 5 bases short and J 3 bases short, with 7 bases between. In germline, CDR1 is DFQATT, CDR2 SNEGSKA (reference sequence). This CDR3 region has 11 residues. CDR3 sequence: CSAQAYTEAFF. CDR3 in DNA: TGCAGTGCTCAGGCTTACACTGAAGCTTTCTTT.

V usage is TRBV6-2 or TRBV6-3 and J usage is TRBJ2-4; D possibly corresponds to TRBD2 (5 bases). V lost 2 bases to trimming and J lost 0 bases, with 11 bases between them. The CDR3 has 16 residues. Germline CDR1 is MNHEY and CDR2 is SVGEGT. CDR3 coding DNA: TGTGCCAGCAGTTACGCGGGCGAGCTAGCCAAAAACATTCAGTACTTC. This sequence encodes CASSYAGELAKNIQYF.